Each of the 26 T cell receptor beta chains below was sequenced from the same sample in a study of response to subunit inactivated influenza vaccine. TCRdb passed the RT-PCR reads through MiXCR, listing each CDR3 protein once. The data show some 540,000 distinct CDR3 sequences, under 30% seen once. The data were also submitted as part of a second study, on T cells expressing NK-cell markers. That source reports: Synthesis of TCR beta cDNA relied on 5'RACE template switching carrying UMIs.

The source was CD4+ T cells sorted from PBMCs, collected roughly 12 days after vaccination. These receptors were taken from a man aged 45 to 65 who received an inactivated influenza vaccine.

The J gene is TRBJ2-7, the V gene TRBV5-1, with 7 bases identical to TRBD1. V lost 7 bases to trimming and J lost 2 bases; unmatched junction nucleotides: 9. This CDR3 is 14 amino acids long. Germline V gene data show CDR1 as SGHRS and CDR2 as YFSETQ. The chain's CDR3 is CASHRQGEAYEQYF. For the CDR3, the DNA is TGCGCCAGCCATCGACAGGGAGAGGCCTACGAGCAGTACTTC. The full variable domain, in which reference TRBV5-1 and TRBJ2-7 provide the parts outside the CDR3, is KAGVTQTPRYLIKTRGQQVTLSCSPISGHRSVSWYQQTPGQGLQFLFEYFSETQRNKGNFPGRFSGRQFSNSRSEMNVSTLELGDSALYLCASHRQGEAYEQYFGPGTRLTVT.

The J gene is TRBJ2-7, the V gene TRBV27, with 7 bases aligning to TRBD1. V was clipped by 3 bases and J by 0 bases; unmatched bases: 5. Germline V gene data show CDR1 as MNHEY and CDR2 as SMNVEV (reference sequence). The length of the CDR3 is 15 residues. As DNA, the CDR3 is TGTGCCAGCAGTTTTTCGGGACAGAGCTCCTACGAGCAGTACTTC. This codes for CASSFSGQSSYEQYF.

The chain combines TRBV11-2 with TRBJ2-7, with D unresolved. The germline CDR1 and CDR2 sequences are SGHAT and FQNNGV. The CDR3 is made up of 16 amino acids. The V end was cut by 1 base, the J end by 0 bases, with 13 bases between. CDR3 sequence: CASSLAFGQGSYEQYF. As DNA, the CDR3 is TGTGCCAGCAGCTTAGCTTTTGGGCAAGGCTCCTACGAGCAGTACTTC.

The chain carries TRBV4-2 and TRBJ2-1; 8 positions match TRBD2. The CDR3 is 17 residues long. With V trimmed by 2 bases and J by 2 bases, 8 bases remained unmatched. Per the germline V gene, CDR1 is LGHNA and CDR2 is YNFKEQ. CDR3 amino acids: CASSQYLLAGTYNEQFF. DNA of the CDR3: TGTGCCAGCAGCCAATACCTTCTAGCGGGCACCTACAATGAGCAGTTCTTC.

The V call is TRBV3-1, the J call TRBJ1-1; the D gene is possibly TRBD1 (5 bases). The CDR3 is made up of 15 amino acids. Germline CDR1 LGHDT, CDR2 YNNKEL (reference sequence). Trimming took off 1 base at V and 1 base at J, with 10 bases between the two ends. CDR3: CASSQGGIQNTEAFF. As DNA, the CDR3 is TGTGCCAGCAGCCAAGGGGGGATACAGAACACTGAAGCTTTCTTT.

This clonotype turned up a few times. The CDR3 bases are TGTGCCAGCAGCGAGGACGGGACAACTAATGAAAAACTGTTTTTT. Encoded protein: CASSEDGTTNEKLFF. The V gene is TRBV9, the J gene TRBJ1-4; no clear D. Trimming removed 3 bases at V and 0 bases at J, with 9 bases between. The CDR3 extends over 15 amino acids. Germline V gene lookup returns CDR1 SGDLS and CDR2 YYNGEE.

V gene TRBV5-1 combines with J gene TRBJ2-5, with 10 bases matching TRBD2. The CDR3 spans 15 residues. With V trimmed by 4 bases and J by 5 bases, 8 bases remained unmatched. Germline V lookup: CDR1 SGHRS, CDR2 YFSETQ. The CDR3 sequence is CASSISGGSDETQYF. Here the CDR3 DNA reads TGCGCCAGCAGCATTAGCGGGGGGTCCGATGAGACCCAGTACTTC.

The V call is TRBV28, the J call TRBJ1-1, with D perhaps matching TRBD1 (6 bases). The CDR3 sequence is 14 residues long. The V and J ends lost 4 bases and 1 base respectively, with 10 bases between them. The germline V gene encodes CDR1 MDHEN and CDR2 SYDVKM. The CDR3 coding sequence is TGTGCCAGCAGTTCTGGACAGACGAACACTGAAGCTTTCTTT. Amino acids: CASSSGQTNTEAFF.

This rearrangement joins TRBV28 to TRBJ1-1; D perhaps matches TRBD1 (5 bases). CDR1 MDHEN and CDR2 SYDVKM come from the germline V gene. Trimming removed 2 bases at V and 0 bases at J, with 16 bases between. The CDR3 runs to 17 residues. CDR3 nucleotides: TGTGCCAGCAGTTTACCTAAACTAGACAGAATGAACACTGAAGCTTTCTTT. Translation gives CASSLPKLDRMNTEAFF.

In its sample, this clonotype was seen a few times. This chain joins TRBV12-3 or TRBV12-4 and TRBJ2-3; D remains unclear. V was trimmed by 2 bases and J by 4 bases, leaving 7 bases between them. This CDR3 spans 13 amino acids. CDR3 residues: CASSLSEADTQYF. CDR3 nucleotides: TGTGCCAGCAGTTTATCCGAAGCAGATACGCAGTATTTT.

V gene TRBV7-2 combines with J gene TRBJ1-4; no definite D call. Looked up from germline, CDR1 is SGHTA and CDR2 is FQGNSA. V lost 1 base to trimming and J lost 4 bases, with 10 bases between them. The CDR3 is made up of 15 amino acids. CDR3 sequence reads: CASSLDSSGNEKLFF. CDR3 sequence (DNA): TGTGCCAGCAGCTTAGACTCCAGTGGTAATGAAAAACTGTTTTTT.

This chain links TRBV29-1 with TRBJ1-2; D remains unclear. Germline assignment: CDR1 SQVTM and CDR2 ANQGSEA. This CDR3 is built from 12 residues. V gave up 5 bases and J gave up 3 bases, with 10 bases separating them. The chain's CDR3 is CSVQGSYYGYTF. CDR3 DNA: TGCAGCGTTCAAGGCAGTTACTATGGCTACACCTTC.

The chain has TRBV12-3 or TRBV12-4 and TRBJ2-1; 7 bases match TRBD2. The CDR3 covers 15 residues. Trimming removed 5 bases from V and 0 bases from J; junction bases left unmatched: 4. The CDR3 is CASSTGLRSYNEQFF. DNA of the CDR3: TGTGCCAGCAGTACGGGACTACGCTCCTACAATGAGCAGTTCTTC.

There are a few counts of this clonotype. This chain links TRBV5-1 with TRBJ1-1; 9 bases line up with TRBD1. Germline V gene data show CDR1 as SGHRS and CDR2 as YFSETQ. Germline trimming cut 3 bases from V and 6 bases from J; bases unmatched to any gene: 12. The CDR3 contains 16 residues. The CDR3 protein is CASSWAWGQGNPEAFF. The DNA for the CDR3 is TGCGCCAGCAGCTGGGCGTGGGGACAGGGTAATCCTGAAGCTTTCTTT.

This clonotype came up many times. This sequence joins TRBV5-1 and TRBJ2-7; D not certain. The length of the CDR3 is 14 residues. Germline values: CDR1 SGHRS, CDR2 YFSETQ. The V end was cut by 3 bases, the J end by 7 bases, with 17 bases between. CDR3 nucleotides: TGCGCCAGCAGCTCGCAAACTACAAGGGAAGAGCAGTACTTC. Translated: CASSSQTTREEQYF.

A few counts support this clonotype. J is TRBJ2-3 and V is TRBV20-1; D not resolved. CDR3 length: 15 residues. V gave up 0 bases and J gave up 4 bases, with 14 bases separating them. CDR1 and CDR2 from the germline V gene are DFQATT and SNEGSKA (reference sequence). The CDR3 nucleotides are TGCAGTGCTAGAGATGAGTCAGTTCGCCCAGATACGCAGTATTTT. Its translation is CSARDESVRPDTQYF.

The chain is built from TRBV28 and TRBJ1-5; D is unclear. The ends were cut back, 4 bases at V and 6 bases at J, with 10 bases in the middle. CDR1 and CDR2 from the germline V gene are MDHEN and SYDVKM. This CDR3 contains 13 residues. DNA for the CDR3: TGTGCCAGCAGTTCCGATTTGCGTCAGCCCCAGCATTTT. It translates to CASSSDLRQPQHF. Supplemented by reference TRBV28 and TRBJ1-5, the full variable domain reads DVKVTQSSRYLVKRTGEKVFLECVQDMDHENMFWYRQDPGLGLRLIYFSYDVKMKEKGDIPEGYSVSREKKERFSLILESASTNQTSMYLCASSSDLRQPQHFGDGTRLSIL.

This rearrangement joins TRBV19 to TRBJ2-5; either TRBD1 or TRBD2 may supply D (5 bases each). CDR3 length: 14 residues. Germline V lookup: CDR1 LNHDA, CDR2 SQIVND (reference sequence). The V end was cut by 4 bases, the J end by 0 bases, with 9 bases between. The CDR3 sequence: CASSTGTDQETQYF. DNA for the CDR3: TGTGCCAGTAGTACCGGGACGGACCAAGAGACCCAGTACTTC.

This clonotype was detected a few times. The V and J genes are TRBV10-3 and TRBJ2-1; 9 nucleotides align to TRBD2. V was pared by 6 bases and J by 4 bases, with 10 bases of the junction left unmatched. Germline V gene lookup returns CDR1 ENHRY and CDR2 SYGVKD. The CDR3 sequence is 16 residues long. The CDR3 DNA follows: TGTGCCATCAGCTACGAGCGGGAGGCCCCATACAATGAGCAGTTCTTC. Translation: CAISYEREAPYNEQFF.

V is TRBV6-6 and J is TRBJ2-3; D unclear. The CDR3 covers 13 residues. CDR1 and CDR2 (germline): MNHNY, SVGAGI (reference sequence). V lost 8 bases and J 0 bases, leaving 9 bases between the germline ends. The CDR3 loop is CASDRGSTDTQYF. CDR3 nucleotide sequence: TGTGCCAGCGATCGTGGGAGCACAGATACGCAGTATTTT.

The genes are TRBV20-1 and TRBJ1-2; no definite D call. CDR1 is DFQATT, CDR2 SNEGSKA, per germline (reference sequence). V lost 6 bases and J 6 bases, leaving 14 bases between the germline ends. CDR3 length: 12 amino acids. The CDR3 here is CSAYSAENGYTF. CDR3 sequence (DNA): TGCAGTGCGTACTCCGCCGAAAATGGCTACACCTTC.

There are a few counts of this clonotype. This chain uses TRBV2 with TRBJ2-1; 10 bases line up with TRBD2. Germline-derived CDR1 and CDR2 are SNHLY and FYNNEI. With 6 bases clipped from V and 7 bases from J, the junction kept 6 bases outside the gene matches. This CDR3 region has 14 residues. The CDR3 DNA is TGTGCCAGCAGGACCGGGACTAGCGTGAATGAGCAGTTCTTC. Its translation: CASRTGTSVNEQFF. Full variable domain (rest looked up from reference TRBV2 and TRBJ2-1): EPEVTQTPSHQVTQMGQEVILRCVPISNHLYFYWYRQILGQKVEFLVSFYNNEISEKSEIFDDQFSVERPDGSNFTLKIRSTKLEDSAMYFCASRTGTSVNEQFFGPGTRLTVL.

This clonotype was observed a handful of times. The genes are TRBV5-1 and TRBJ2-2, with D perhaps TRBD1 or TRBD2 (5 bases each). This CDR3 comprises 15 residues. Per the germline V gene, CDR1 is SGHRS and CDR2 is YFSETQ. V dropped 3 bases and J dropped 1 base, with 10 bases sitting between them. The CDR3 DNA reads as TGCGCCAGCAGCTGGGACGGGATGAACACCGGGGAGCTGTTTTTT. This codes for CASSWDGMNTGELFF.

This clonotype was detected only a few times. V is TRBV10-3 and J is TRBJ2-3, with 8 bases lining up with TRBD2. Trimming removed 4 bases from V and 4 bases from J; junction bases left unmatched: 7. The CDR3 is 15 residues long. From germline, CDR1 is ENHRY and CDR2 SYGVKD. In DNA form, the CDR3 reads TGTGCCATCAGTGCTGACTTGCGGGGGGCAGATACGCAGTATTTT. Protein sequence: CAISADLRGADTQYF.

V usage is TRBV10-3 and J usage is TRBJ2-1, with TRBD1 matching 9 bases. V was pared by 8 bases and J by 7 bases, with 3 bases of the junction left unmatched. The CDR3 sequence is 12 residues long. Germline V CDR1 and CDR2: ENHRY, SYGVKD. CDR3 in amino acids: CAIGGTGNEQFF. The DNA of the CDR3 is TGTGCCATCGGGGGGACAGGGAATGAGCAGTTCTTC.

There are a few counts of this clonotype. V and J are TRBV6-1 and TRBJ2-7; 8 bases align to TRBD2. The J segment lost 7 bases and the V segment lost 7 bases, leaving 9 bases of the junction unmatched. Germline CDR1 and CDR2: MNHNS and SASEGT. This CDR3 contains 13 residues. CDR3 sequence (DNA): TGTGCCAGCACAATCCGCGGGGGGTCGGAGCAGTACTTC. Its translation is CASTIRGGSEQYF.